This T cell receptor beta chain was found in a study of a mutant IDH1 vaccine in newly diagnosed glioma. Study context: Former treatment meant radiotherapy, temozolomide, or both; the majority had gotten both.

Regarding time point: week 11, during vaccination. One vaccine dose held 300 ug of mutant IDH1 20-mer peptide and came with topical imiquimod. About this clone itself: Its antigen remains unidentified.

Deletions cut 3 bases from V and 1 base from J, with 14 bases between. Germline loops: CDR1 SGDLS, CDR2 YYNGEE. The CDR3 length is 17 residues. The study's findings and limits: Vaccine-induced responses were seen in about 95% of patients, spanning several MHC alleles.

Measured with immunoSEQ multiplex PCR; TCRdb has only the in-frame clones, and not every one. The table lists tens of thousands of clones, 84% of them singletons. V is TRBV9 and J is TRBJ1-6; D uncertain. The sequence came from a woman aged 45-65 years with glioma. The sample was PBMCs, taken from a glioma patient whose treatment included an IDH1 peptide vaccine. The CDR3 nucleotides read TGTGCCAGCAGCGCGACGCCGTTGGGGTCCTATAATTCACCCCTCCACTTT. This codes for CASSATPLGSYNSPLHF. Complete variable domain (other parts from reference TRBV9 and TRBJ1-6): DSGVTQTPKHLITATGQRVTLRCSPRSGDLSVYWYQQSLDQGLQFLIQYYNGEERAKGNILERFSAQQFPDLHSELNLSSLELGDSALYFCASSATPLGSYNSPLHFGNGTRLTVT.